This record looks at one TCR beta chain sequence and its context. V lost 4 bases to trimming and J lost 0 bases; unmatched junction nucleotides: 7. Germline-derived CDR1 and CDR2 are MNHEY and SVGAGI. CDR3 size: 16 residues. Profiled with immunoSEQ multiplex PCR; TCRdb holds only in-frame clones, not every one. The sample shows roughly 69,000 clones, just over 90% of them seen only once. This sample stems from a study of T cell changes during pregnancy in multiple sclerosis. The V gene is TRBV6-5, the J gene TRBJ1-2; 8 bases align to TRBD1. This sample comprised peripheral blood, obtained in the third trimester of pregnancy. The TCR sequence derives from a female donor with multiple sclerosis, enrolled in a pregnancy study. CDR3: CASSFRDRRSNYGYTF. CDR3 in DNA: TGTGCCAGCAGTTTCAGGGACAGGCGATCTAACTATGGCTACACCTTC.